This TCR beta chain stems from a study of early T cells in non-severe SARS-CoV-2 infection. TCRdb independently ran MiXCR on the 5' RACE reads; one entry per CDR3 protein. The table records tens of thousands of distinct CDR3 sequences, 5.8% of them present only once. The length of the CDR3 is 14 residues. Germline CDR1 and CDR2: SGHVS and FQNEAQ. Trimming took 3 bases from V and 0 from J, leaving 9 bases between them. Sequenced input: whole blood. The source of this sequence is an adult who was a healthcare worker with PCR-confirmed SARS-CoV-2 infection or an uninfected control (not recorded which). The chain recombines TRBV7-8 with TRBJ2-7; D is undetermined. In DNA, the CDR3 is TGTGCCAGCAGCTTTTACAAGAGCTCCTACGAGCAGTACTTC. Translated: CASSFYKSSYEQYF.